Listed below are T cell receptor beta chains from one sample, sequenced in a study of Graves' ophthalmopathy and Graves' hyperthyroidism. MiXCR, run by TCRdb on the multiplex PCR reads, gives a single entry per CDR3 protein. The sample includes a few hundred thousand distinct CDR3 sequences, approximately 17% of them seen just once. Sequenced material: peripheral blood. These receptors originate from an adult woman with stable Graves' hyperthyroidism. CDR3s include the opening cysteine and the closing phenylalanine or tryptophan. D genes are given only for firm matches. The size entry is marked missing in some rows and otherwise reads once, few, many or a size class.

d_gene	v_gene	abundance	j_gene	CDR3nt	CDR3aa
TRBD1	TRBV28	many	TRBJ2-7	TGTGCCAGCAGTCGCGGGACAGGGAGGCACGAGCAGTACTTC	CASSRGTGRHEQYF
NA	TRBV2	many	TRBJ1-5	TGTGCCAGCAGTGAGGTTCAGGGGTCTCAGCCCCAGCATTTT	CASSEVQGSQPQHF
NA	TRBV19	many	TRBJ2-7	TGTGCCAGTAGTATGTTTCAGCACTACGAGCAGTACTTC	CASSMFQHYEQYF
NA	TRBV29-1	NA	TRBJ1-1	TGCAGCGTTGGGCAGGGGAACACTGAAGCTTTCTTT	CSVGQGNTEAFF
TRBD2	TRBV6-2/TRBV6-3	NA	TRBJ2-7	TGTGCCAGCGGACTAGCGGGAGGGCCCCAGGCAAGCGAGCAGTACTTC	CASGLAGGPQASEQYF
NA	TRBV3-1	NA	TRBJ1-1	TGTGCCAGCAGCCAAGGACCCGGGTTCCTAACTGAAGCTTTCTTT	CASSQGPGFLTEAFF
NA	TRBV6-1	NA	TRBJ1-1	TGTGCCAGCAGTGCTTCGACCGACACTGAAGCTTTCTTT	CASSASTDTEAFF
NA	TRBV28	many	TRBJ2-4	TGTGCCAGCAGTTCACCTCTCACGGACAGAGCCAAAAACATTCAGTACTTC	CASSSPLTDRAKNIQYF
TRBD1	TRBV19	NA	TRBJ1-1	TGTGCCAGTAGTATCCAGGGGGTTCCCGGGAACACTGAAGCTTTCTTT	CASSIQGVPGNTEAFF
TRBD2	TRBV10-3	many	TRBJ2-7	TGTGCCATCAGTGAAGGACTAGCGGGCCACTACGAGCAGTACTTC	CAISEGLAGHYEQYF
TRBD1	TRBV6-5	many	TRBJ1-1	TGTGCCAGCAGTTACCGGACAGGGTTAGGGGGGAACACTGAAGCTTTCTTT	CASSYRTGLGGNTEAFF
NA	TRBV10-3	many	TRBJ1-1	TGTGCCATCAGTCCTACCCCAGGTGAAGCTTTCTTT	CAISPTPGEAFF
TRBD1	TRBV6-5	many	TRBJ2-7	TGTGCCAGCAGTTACTGTAAAGCGTCAGGGGGCTGCGAGCAGTACTTC	CASSYCKASGGCEQYF
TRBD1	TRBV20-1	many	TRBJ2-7	TGCAGTGCTAAGGGACAGGGGTGGAATGAGCAGTACTTC	CSAKGQGWNEQYF
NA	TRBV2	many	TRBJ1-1	TGTGCCAGCAGTGAGAGGGTCGTGAACACTGAAGCTTTCTTT	CASSERVVNTEAFF
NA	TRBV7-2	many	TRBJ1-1	TGTGCCAGCAGCTTCCGGTCGGCGGACACTGAAGCTTTCTTT	CASSFRSADTEAFF
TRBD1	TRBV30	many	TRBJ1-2	TGTGCCTGGAGTGTCCAGGGGGCGAACTATGGCTACACCTTC	CAWSVQGANYGYTF
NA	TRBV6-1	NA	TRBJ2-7	TGTGCCAGCAGAGACAGCCTCTCCTACGAGCAGTACTTC	CASRDSLSYEQYF
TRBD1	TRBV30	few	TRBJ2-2	TGTGCCTGGAGTGGAGGGGACAGGTCAACGGGGTCTACCGGGGAGCTGTTTTTT	CAWSGGDRSTGSTGELFF
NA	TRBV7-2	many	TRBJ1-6	TGTGCCAGCAGCTTAGGGGCAGGGGTCAATTCACCCCTCCACTTT	CASSLGAGVNSPLHF
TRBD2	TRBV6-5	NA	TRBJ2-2	TGTGCCAGCAGTTATTGGGCGGGAGGGTCTACCGGGGAGCTGTTTTTT	CASSYWAGGSTGELFF
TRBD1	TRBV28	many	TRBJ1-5	TGTGCCAGCAGTTTCCTCAGGGGGGACAATCAGCCCCAGCATTTT	CASSFLRGDNQPQHF
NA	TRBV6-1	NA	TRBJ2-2	TGTGCCAGCTGGGGGTTTAACACCGGGGAGCTGTTTTTT	CASWGFNTGELFF
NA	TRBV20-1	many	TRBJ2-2	TGCAGTGCTAGACAGGGATCAGCGAACACCGGGGAGCTGTTTTTT	CSARQGSANTGELFF
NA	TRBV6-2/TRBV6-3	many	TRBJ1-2	TGTGCCAGCCGGGACACGCTAAACTATGGCTACACCTTC	CASRDTLNYGYTF
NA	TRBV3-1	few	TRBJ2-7	TGTGCCAGCCGTAGGGGGGGGGAATCCTACGAGCAGTACTTC	CASRRGGESYEQYF
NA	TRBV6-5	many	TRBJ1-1	TGTGCCAGCAGTTACTCGGGCGGGCAGTTAGGTTTCTTT	CASSYSGGQLGFF
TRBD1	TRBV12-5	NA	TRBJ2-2	TGTGCTAGTGGTTTGGGACAGGGGGCTCGCAGGGAGCTGTTTTTT	CASGLGQGARRELFF
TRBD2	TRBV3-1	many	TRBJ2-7	TGTGCCAGCAGCAGAGCGGGAGGGCCTAGCGAGCAGTACTTC	CASSRAGGPSEQYF
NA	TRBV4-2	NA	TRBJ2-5	TGTGCCAGCAGCGGGCTAGGAGGGATGGAGACCCAGTACTTC	CASSGLGGMETQYF
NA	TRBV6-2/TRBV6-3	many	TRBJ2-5	TGTGCCAGCAACTCAGGCCCCGGACGGGACGGTCGGGAGACCCAGTACTTC	CASNSGPGRDGRETQYF
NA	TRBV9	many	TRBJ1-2	TGTGCCAGCAGCGACCTCGGACAGCCCTATGGCTACACCTTC	CASSDLGQPYGYTF
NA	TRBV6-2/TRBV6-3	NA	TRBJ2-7	TGTGCCAGCAGTCCCCACGGAGTTGAGGGCGAGCAGTACTTC	CASSPHGVEGEQYF
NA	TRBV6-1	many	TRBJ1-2	TGTGCCAGCAGTCAAGCCCAGGGGAGAGGGGGCTACACCTTC	CASSQAQGRGGYTF
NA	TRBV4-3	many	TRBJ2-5	TGCGCCAGCAGCCAAGATTTCGGGGCACAAGAGACCCAGTACTTC	CASSQDFGAQETQYF
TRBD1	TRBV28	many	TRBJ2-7	TGTGCCAGCAGTCCGCGACAGGGGTGGGCCTACGAGCAGTACTTC	CASSPRQGWAYEQYF
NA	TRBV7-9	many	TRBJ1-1	TGTGCCAGCAGCTTAGGGGGGCCGGTAGATAACACTGAAGCTTTCTTT	CASSLGGPVDNTEAFF
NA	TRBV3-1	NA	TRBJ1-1	TGTGCCAGCAACGATCGAGGGAGGGACACTGAAGCTTTCTTT	CASNDRGRDTEAFF
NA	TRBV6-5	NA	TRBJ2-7	TGTGCCAGCAGTTACGACAGGTACTACTCCTACGAGCAGTACTTC	CASSYDRYYSYEQYF
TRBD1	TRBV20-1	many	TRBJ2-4	TGCAGTGCTAGAGGACAGGGCCGCGTAGCCAAAAACATTCAGTACTTC	CSARGQGRVAKNIQYF
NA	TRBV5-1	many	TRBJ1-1	TGCGCCAGCAGCTTGGTTCCCAGGGGCACTGAAGCTTTCTTT	CASSLVPRGTEAFF